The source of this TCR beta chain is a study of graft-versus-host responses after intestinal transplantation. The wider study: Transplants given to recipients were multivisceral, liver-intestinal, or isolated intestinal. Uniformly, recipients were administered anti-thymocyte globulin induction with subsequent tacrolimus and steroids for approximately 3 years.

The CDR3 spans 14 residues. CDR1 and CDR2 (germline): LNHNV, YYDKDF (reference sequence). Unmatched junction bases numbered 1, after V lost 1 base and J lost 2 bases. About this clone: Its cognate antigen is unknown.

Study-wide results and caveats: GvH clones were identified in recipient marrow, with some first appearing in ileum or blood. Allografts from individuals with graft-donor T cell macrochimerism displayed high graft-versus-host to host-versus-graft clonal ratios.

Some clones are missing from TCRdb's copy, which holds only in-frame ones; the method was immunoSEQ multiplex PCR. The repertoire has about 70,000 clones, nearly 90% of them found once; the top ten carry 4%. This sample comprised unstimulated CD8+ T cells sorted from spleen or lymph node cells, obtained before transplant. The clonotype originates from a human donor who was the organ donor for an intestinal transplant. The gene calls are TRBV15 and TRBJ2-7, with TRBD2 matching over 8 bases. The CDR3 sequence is CATSRGGLAYEQYV. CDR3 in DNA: TGTGCCACCAGCAGAGGGGGACTAGCCTACGAGCAGTACGTC.